This TCR beta chain came from a study of T cell responses to AZD1222 COVID-19 vaccine. Trimming removed 1 base from V and 4 bases from J; junction bases left unmatched: 4. The CDR3 consists of 15 residues. Germline CDR1 and CDR2: SGHNT and YYREEE (reference sequence). Sequenced by immunoSEQ multiplex PCR; TCRdb stores in-frame clones only, minus some. The sample lists 130,000 or so clones; around 92% were seen once. The source was peripheral blood, collected on day 0 of AZD1222 vaccination. The source is an adult in good health. The V gene is TRBV5-4, the J gene TRBJ2-1; 8 bases align to TRBD2. CDR3 in amino acids: CASSLLAGSYNEQFF. For the CDR3, the DNA is TGTGCCAGCAGCTTGCTAGCGGGTTCTTACAATGAGCAGTTCTTC.